These T cell receptor beta chains were read from a single sample in a study of blood T cell repertoires in COVID-19. Produced via immunoSEQ multiplex PCR; TCRdb's table is partial and in-frame only. The sample has some 150,000 clones; 85% to 90% are singletons. Sequencing used peripheral blood. These receptors were obtained from a woman aged 60 to 75 with COVID-19, enrolled during active disease. Both conserved end residues are part of each CDR3. A D gene is named only where the DNA matches it firmly.

j_gene,d_gene,v_gene,CDR3aa
TRBJ2-7,TRBD2,TRBV6-2/TRBV6-3,CASSFASQREGEDEQYF
TRBJ2-7,TRBD1,TRBV19,CASSNPGGSYEQYF
TRBJ2-7,TRBD2,TRBV9,CASGMKAGGPHEQYF
TRBJ2-7,.,TRBV5-6,CASSLGLQTYEQYF
TRBJ1-6,TRBD1,TRBV5-4,CASSPGQGSGSPLHF
TRBJ2-1,.,TRBV5-4,CASSPRGGASSYNEQFF
TRBJ1-4,.,TRBV27,CASSQRRLADEKLFF
TRBJ1-1,.,TRBV6-6,CASSWAASNTEAFF
TRBJ2-6,.,TRBV28,CASRKTGPGANVLTF
TRBJ2-2,.,TRBV19,CASSISHGGELFF
TRBJ2-1,TRBD2,TRBV15,CATHLAGGPHNEQFF
TRBJ2-7,.,TRBV14,CASSARGAEGYF
TRBJ1-1,.,TRBV6-5,CASSPGTPNTEAFF
TRBJ1-2,.,TRBV27,CASSLLGPGDYGYTF
TRBJ2-2,TRBD1,TRBV7-9,CASRDREFTGELFF
TRBJ1-1,.,TRBV19,CASFYRENTEAFF
TRBJ1-1,.,TRBV6-6,CASNGKAEAFF
TRBJ2-1,TRBD2,TRBV10-1,CASSDFASGRAYNEQFF
TRBJ1-1,.,TRBV5-8,CASSLEGPDTEAFF
TRBJ2-7,TRBD1,TRBV7-9,CASSRGTGAYEQYF